This paragraph covers one T cell receptor (beta chain) sequence. A few counts support this clone. Which antigen it targets is not known. Per-base qualities were not stored, and no clone one base away is much larger. The CDR3 has 14 amino acids, counting the end cysteine and phenylalanine. Only the CDR3 DNA is retained, 42 bases long and in frame from the first base. Based on the germline V gene (reference sequence), the CDR1 and CDR2 sequences are GTSNPN and SVGIG. Trimming leaves V shorter by 2 bases and J shorter by 8 bases, with the junction holding 6 bases beyond the gene matches. One collaborating source in Seattle enrolled patients during active infection and followed them longitudinally through the course of disease. The collaborating institutions used their own protocols to collect whole blood in K2EDTA tubes. For TCRbeta analysis, collaborators shipped samples in one of three forms: frozen whole blood, isolated PBMCs, or DNA extracted from either of those sample types.

This specimen belongs to a study of blood T cell repertoires in COVID-19 (dated by TCRdb to the early 2020s). At the level of the whole study: Samples covering the acute and convalescent phases of COVID-19 were provided by collaborators in the United States, Italy and Spain. The material from the prospective study consisted of cDNA or gDNA derived from T cells, B-cell-depleted T cells, or PBMCs. Deeply sampled blood TCRbeta repertoires from subjects exposed to, actively infected with, or recovered from COVID-19 were included in the dataset. The repertoires were released in a freely available public database intended as a resource for research on the immune response to SARS-CoV-2. Samples were obtained from the ongoing ImmuneRACE study (first 160 participants) and from 1,000 to 1,500 subjects provided by 6 global collaborators. Sample metadata almost always included a de-identified subject ID, COVID-19 status, age in years and sex. Where HLA class I and class II types were available, the types were taken from metadata supplied by the sample provider, not from assay-based typing. The investigation overall reported the following: The quantity of clinical and demographic metadata differed by source and by participant and was supplied without curation.

TCRbeta CDR3 regions were amplified from genomic DNA by means of the immunoSEQ Assay, a bias-controlled multiplex PCR. The paper's data handling went like this. Nucleated cell counts per sample were estimated from amplification of reference gene primers within the assay. To quantify the absolute abundance of each unique TCRbeta CDR3 rearrangement, sequence reads were collapsed and filtered. For each sample, productive Simpson clonality was calculated as the square root of Simpson's diversity index over productive rearrangements. This immuneACCESS table, as held by TCRdb, lists in-frame sequences with V and J called but not all clones. Of the missing ones, under half trace to an unresolved V gene in checked studies; the others have no known cause. The DNA gave D and trimming, while V, J and clone size come from that table. The sample table records fewer than 350,000 clones; around 90% of these occur just once. Together, the top ten hold 6.5% to 8% of the sample.

Sequenced material: peripheral blood. In this chain, TRBV30 is recombined with TRBJ1-3; TRBD1 matches 10 bases in the middle. The clonotype was recovered from a young woman with COVID-19, enrolled during active disease. The DNA sequence follows: TGTGCCTGGAGTATATCCGGGACAGGGGACACCATATATTTT. This is translated as CAWSISGTGDTIYF.